One sample yielded the 8 T cell receptor beta chains listed below, sequenced in a study of vaccination and CD4 T cells after COVID-19. These receptors lack a known antigen. With the Oncomine TCR Beta short-read assay, DNA from cultured CD4+ T cells was sequenced. Investigators isolated genomic DNA from cultured CD4+ T cells. In TCRdb, the PCR reads were re-called with MiXCR into one record per CDR3 protein. The table shows 6,500 to 9,500 distinct CDR3 sequences, with 38% occurring only once. Regarding treatment: approximately nine-day PBMC culture with coronavirus spike peptide pools or control peptides (ViraFEST assay). Collection of the unexposed donor's CD4+ T cells took place before the COVID-19 pandemic (2011-2018). Sequencing was done on a sample of CD4+ T cells from blood, cultured in vitro. These receptors were collected from a human donor in good health.

The chain recombines TRBV11-2 with TRBJ1-6, with D possibly being TRBD1 (6 bases). The CDR3 has 15 amino acids. Germline loops: CDR1 SGHAT, CDR2 FQNNGV. Trimming cost V 1 base and J 6 bases, with 10 bases left between them. The CDR3 bases are TGTGCCAGCAGCTTAGTGGGCAGGGGTAATTCACCCCTCCACTTT. It codes for CASSLVGRGNSPLHF.

The chain employs TRBV2 and TRBJ2-7, with unresolved D. Germline-derived CDR1 and CDR2 are SNHLY and FYNNEI. This CDR3 has 14 residues. V gave up 8 bases and J gave up 2 bases, with 16 bases separating them. The CDR3 coding sequence is TGTGCCAGCGGTAGGACGCTGTGGACCTACGAGCAGTACTTC. Encoded protein: CASGRTLWTYEQYF.

This clonotype was counted a few times. The chain uses TRBV28 and TRBJ1-5; the D is unclear. V shed 2 bases and J shed 4 bases, with 6 bases lying between them. CDR3 length equals 13 residues. CDR1 and CDR2 (germline): MDHEN, SYDVKM. The CDR3: CASSLGINQPQHF. The CDR3 nucleotides read TGTGCCAGCAGTTTAGGGATAAATCAGCCCCAGCATTTT.

The genes are TRBV7-2 and TRBJ2-1; D is possibly TRBD2 (7 bases). V lost 4 bases and J lost 7, with 14 bases in between. CDR3 size: 14 residues. Germline CDR1 reads SGHTA; CDR2 reads FQGNSA. This CDR3 reads CASSSSGGPNEQFF. In DNA, the CDR3 is TGTGCCAGCAGCTCCTCCGGGGGGCCGAATGAGCAGTTCTTC. The full variable domain, with the rest looked up from reference TRBV7-2 and TRBJ2-1, is GAGVSQSPSNKVTEKGKDVELRCDPISGHTALYWYRQSLGQGLEFLIYFQGNSAPDKSGLPSDRFSAERTGGSVSTLTIQRTQQEDSAVYLCASSSSGGPNEQFFGPGTRLTVL.

This clonotype was seen once. The chain combines TRBV27 with TRBJ2-3, with TRBD1 identical over 9 bases. CDR3 size: 15 residues. V lost 8 bases and J lost 2; bases outside the gene matches: 8. Germline V CDR1 and CDR2: MNHEY, SMNVEV (reference sequence). The CDR3 DNA is TGTGCCAGCGGACTGTGGGACAGGGTCACAGATACGCAGTATTTT. Its translation is CASGLWDRVTDTQYF.

This clonotype was picked up a small number of times. In DNA form, the CDR3 reads TGCGCCAGCAGCCGAAATGGGCTACAGGGAATCGAGGAGACCCAGTACTTC. Translating it yields CASSRNGLQGIEETQYF. The chain employs TRBV4-3 and TRBJ2-5; a weak D match, TRBD1 (6 bases). Per the germline V gene, CDR1 is LGHNA and CDR2 is YSLEER. Trimming shortened V by 4 bases and J by 5 bases, and 23 bases separated the two germline ends. This CDR3 has 17 amino acids.

This clonotype was counted between two and nine times. This chain joins TRBV24-1 and TRBJ2-3; a possible D gene is TRBD2 (5 bases). Trimming took off 6 bases at V and 8 bases at J, with 11 bases between the two ends. The length of the CDR3 is 12 residues. The V gene's germline CDR1 is KGHDR and CDR2 SFDVKD. The CDR3 here is CATSKGVGTQYF. The CDR3 coding sequence is TGTGCCACCAGTAAGGGAGTTGGTACGCAGTATTTT.

The chain carries TRBV20-1 and TRBJ1-2; D gene uncertain. Looked up from germline, CDR1 is DFQATT and CDR2 is SNEGSKA (reference sequence). CDR3 length: 13 amino acids. The V end lost 1 base, the J end lost 3 bases, and 9 bases lay between the germline ends. CDR3: CSARGSTYYGYTF. DNA for the CDR3: TGCAGTGCTAGAGGGTCCACCTACTATGGCTACACCTTC.